This TCR beta chain was retrieved from a study of T cells in localized non-small cell lung cancer. Germline-derived CDR1 and CDR2 are MNHNS and SASEGT. There are 11 residues in the CDR3. The V and J ends lost 6 bases and 3 bases respectively, with 5 bases between them. To note about this clone: Its antigen is unknown.

Using immunoSEQ multiplex PCR, the repertoire was profiled, and TCRdb retains in-frame clones only, with some absent. This sample has more than 45,000 clones, with approximately 80% found just once. Study results and limitations: Paired adjacent lung recovered a median about 60 of the top 100 tumor clones.

The V call is TRBV6-1, the J call TRBJ2-5; perhaps D is TRBD1 or TRBD2 (5 bases each). The receptor's source is a man aged 40 to 70 with stage III lung adenocarcinoma. The sample was peripheral blood mononuclear cells, taken before any cancer treatment. As DNA, the CDR3 is TGTGCCAGCAGGGGGGAAGAGACCCAGTACTTC. Translating it yields CASRGEETQYF.